What follows is one T cell receptor (beta chain) and its context. It has no known antigen specificity. No much larger clone exists at a distance of one base, and base qualities are not known. CD4+ T cells from unexposed donors were collected before the COVID-19 pandemic (2011-2018). The EasySep CD4+ T cell isolation kit was used to isolate CD4+ T cells once the cultures had run for about 10 days. As far as cell numbers permitted, CD4+ T cells from unexposed donors were tested for reactivity against SARS-CoV-2 S and N as well as four spike pools from common cold coronaviruses. Each well held some 1.9 million PBMCs cultured in IMDM containing roughly 5% human AB serum and roughly 10 IU/ml IL-2. Half of the culture medium was replaced with fresh IL-2-containing medium on days 3 and 7. In general, every peptide culture condition was set up in three replicate wells. The leukapheresis product used for the unexposed donors was purchased from a commercial source. Ficoll-Paque PLUS gradient centrifugation was used to isolate PBMCs from either whole blood or leukapheresis product. The PBMCs went either fresh into the expansion assay or into cryopreservation at -140 degrees C. The QIAamp Micro DNA Kit was used to extract genomic DNA from the CD4+ T cells.

This sample is part of a study of CD4 T cells in relation to SARS-CoV-2 and coronaviruses (dated by TCRdb to about 2021). For the wider study: In the ViraFEST assay, PBMCs were cultured with antigen for nine to ten days, after which TCR beta CDR3s were sequenced to identify clonal expansions specific to the antigen. An HIV-1 Nef peptide pool or a culture without peptide was used as the negative reference condition. Using patient-derived lymphoblastoid cell lines, the shared crossreactive spike epitopes were mapped to their HLA restriction. At the level of individual TCR clonotypes, the study evaluated whether memory CD4+ T cells crossreact between the spike proteins of SARS-CoV-2 and those of common cold coronaviruses. The Adaptive Biotechnologies TCR-sequencing kit was used to sequence samples from a few pre-COVID donors and the naive versus memory experiments, while other data came from Illumina-based sequencing. Expansion assays from other donors in the study were sequenced with a different, Illumina-based TCR-beta assay. Broad study findings and their caveats: In approximately 65% of donors, memory CD4+ clonotypes turned up that crossrecognized SARS-CoV-2 and at least one common cold coronavirus spike. The study was constrained by small numbers of patients and of tested TCRs. Since the crossreactivity analysis centred on spike protein, crossreactivity against other viral proteins was not assessed. Significantly weaker SARS-CoV-2-driven expansion was shown by crossreactive clones than by monoreactive clones, consistent with antigenic imprinting. Pre-pandemic and post-infection samples were not both contributed by any donor, so tracing of the source of pre-existing responses was limited.

The CDR3 spans 17 residues, from the cysteine through the phenylalanine. Kept here is only the CDR3 DNA, which spans 51 bases and is read in frame from base 1. The V end loses 0 bases and the J end loses 2 bases, and a stretch of 15 bases separates them. Libraries were built with the immunoSEQ multiplex PCR assay. The paper's processing steps were these. During preprocessing, nonproductive sequences were removed, as were CDR3s that did not start with C, did not end with F or W, or were shorter than 7 amino acids. Antigen-specific clonotypes were called with the MANAFEST web app on the basis of expansion relative to the reference and to other culture wells. A clone was considered positive if significant expansion relative to the reference culture was observed in 2 of 3 replicate wells at an FDR below 0.05. To be called positive, a clone also had to show significant expansion compared with every other tandem well and an odds ratio greater than 5. CDR3 homology was quantified as pairwise Levenshtein distance, calculated with the stringdist R package after three terminal residues were trimmed from each end. The clones in this table, taken by TCRdb from immuneACCESS, are in-frame only. Not every clone is retained; where verified, under half of the shortfall comes from an unresolved V gene, and the cause of the rest is unknown. The V and J calls and clone size come from that table; D and trimming were worked out from the DNA. This sample lists roughly 21,000 clones; around 78% were detected once. The leading ten clones occupy approximately 15% of the sample.

The chain is encoded by TRBV5-3 joined to TRBJ1-5; tentative D gene TRBD1, with 6 bases matching. TRBV5-3 belongs to the ORF category, with a function that is uncertain. The sample was CD4+ T cells from PBMCs, cultured in vitro. The clonotype comes from a human donor in good health. The bases read TGTGCCAGAAGCTTGGGGGGGGGCGAATGTGGCAATCAGCCCCAGCATTTT. It translates to CARSLGGGECGNQPQHF.